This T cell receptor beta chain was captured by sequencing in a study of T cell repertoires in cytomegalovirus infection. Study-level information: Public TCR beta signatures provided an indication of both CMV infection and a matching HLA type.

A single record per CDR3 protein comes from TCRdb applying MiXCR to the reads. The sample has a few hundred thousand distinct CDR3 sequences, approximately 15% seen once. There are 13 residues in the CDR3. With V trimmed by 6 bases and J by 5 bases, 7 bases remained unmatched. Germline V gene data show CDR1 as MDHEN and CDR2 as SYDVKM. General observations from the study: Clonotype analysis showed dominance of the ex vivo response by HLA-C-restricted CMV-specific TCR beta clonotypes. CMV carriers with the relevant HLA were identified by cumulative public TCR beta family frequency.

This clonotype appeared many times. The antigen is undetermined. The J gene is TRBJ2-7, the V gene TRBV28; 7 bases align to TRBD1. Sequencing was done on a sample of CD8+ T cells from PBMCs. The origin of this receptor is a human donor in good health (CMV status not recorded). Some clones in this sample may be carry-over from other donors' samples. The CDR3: CASSNDRVDEQYF. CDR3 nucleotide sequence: TGTGCCAGCAGCAACGACAGGGTCGACGAGCAGTACTTC.